The 16 T cell receptor beta chains given below trace back to one sample, sequenced in a study of T-cell memory formation after mild COVID-19. A single record per CDR3 protein comes from TCRdb applying MiXCR to the 5' RACE reads. The table shows some 130,000 distinct CDR3 sequences, with roughly a quarter occurring only once. Source material: PBMCs or a T cell subset sorted from them (not recorded which). Source of these receptors: an adult woman who had mild COVID-19 (a few samples of this study predate the infection). Cell type and time point are not known.

This clonotype was found a few times. The chain combines TRBV21-1 with TRBJ2-3; TRBD2 reflects the table's D call only, with no check against the DNA. TRBV21-1 is noted as a pseudogene. There are 18 residues in the CDR3. CDR3 nucleotides: TGTGCCAGCTATCCGACTAGCGGGCCAACCCCCCGCACAGATACGCAGTATTTT. Its protein product is CASYPTSGPTPRTDTQYF.

This clonotype was counted between two and nine times. The chain has TRBV7-6 and TRBJ2-1, with 7 bases fitting TRBD1. Germline assignment: CDR1 SGHVS and CDR2 FNYEAQ. The CDR3 totals 16 residues. V lost 3 bases to trimming and J lost 0 bases; unmatched junction nucleotides: 5. CDR3 nucleotide sequence: TGTGCCAGCAGCTTCGGACAGGCAAGCTCCTACAATGAGCAGTTCTTC. Amino acid sequence: CASSFGQASSYNEQFF.

The V call is TRBV2, the J call TRBJ2-7, with 8 nucleotides matching TRBD1. V shed 3 bases and J 5 bases; nucleotides not matched to a gene: 9. The germline V gene has CDR1 SNHLY and CDR2 FYNNEI. The CDR3 contains 15 residues. The CDR3 DNA reads TGTGCCAGCAGTGATCTCAGGACAGGGAATCACGAGCAGTACTTC. Its protein is CASSDLRTGNHEQYF.

V usage is TRBV9 and J usage is TRBJ1-1, with a possible D match to TRBD1 (6 bases). V lost 2 bases, J lost 0 bases, and 20 bases lay in between. The CDR3 sequence is 18 residues long. Germline V lookup: CDR1 SGDLS, CDR2 YYNGEE. The CDR3 nucleotides are TGTGCCAGCAGCGTGGCGCCAACAGGGAACACCATGAACACTGAAGCTTTCTTT. It codes for CASSVAPTGNTMNTEAFF.

This chain uses TRBV6-2 or TRBV6-3 with TRBJ2-2; D remains unclear. The CDR3 runs 12 residues. The ends were cut back, 0 bases at V and 6 bases at J, with 2 bases in the middle. Germline-derived CDR1 and CDR2 are MNHEY and SVGEGT. In DNA, the CDR3 is TGTGCCAGCAGTTACTCCGCCGGGGAGCTGTTTTTT. As protein: CASSYSAGELFF.

This chain connects TRBV7-3 to TRBJ2-1; 8 nucleotides match TRBD2. The CDR3 runs to 15 residues. V shed 4 bases, J shed 3 bases, and the junction held 5 bases outside the gene matches. The V gene's germline CDR1 is SGHTA and CDR2 FQGTGA. The CDR3 nucleotides read TGTGCCAGCAGCTCCGGTAGCGGGGTCTACAATGAGCAGTTCTTC. Its protein product is CASSSGSGVYNEQFF.

This sequence joins TRBV29-1 and TRBJ1-1; a possible D gene is TRBD1 (6 bases). Germline lookup yields CDR1 SQVTM and CDR2 ANQGSEA. The CDR3 contains 13 residues. Trimming cost V 7 bases and J 3 bases, with 15 bases left between them. CDR3 coding DNA: TGCAGCGCCCTCGAACAGGGAGACACTGAAGCTTTCTTT. It encodes CSALEQGDTEAFF.

The rearrangement uses TRBV9 and TRBJ2-5; 7 bases are a match to TRBD1. The CDR3 is 15 amino acids. Germline V CDR1 and CDR2: SGDLS, YYNGEE. V trimming: 2 bases; J trimming: 1 base; junction bases outside the gene matches: 5. The CDR3 is CASSVGTVSQETQYF. The CDR3 coding sequence is TGTGCCAGCAGCGTTGGGACAGTCAGCCAAGAGACCCAGTACTTC.

This clonotype has just a few counts. This rearrangement joins TRBV7-6 to TRBJ1-4, with a weak D call TRBD1 (6 bases). Germline loops: CDR1 SGHVS, CDR2 FNYEAQ. Trimming cost V 1 base and J 7 bases, with 13 bases left between them. The CDR3 spans 15 residues. CDR3 nucleotide sequence: TGTGCCAGCAGCTTAGGACAGGCCCGCGGTGAAAAACTGTTTTTT. Its translation: CASSLGQARGEKLFF.

This chain connects TRBV27 to TRBJ2-3; a weak D match, TRBD2 (6 bases). With 5 bases removed from V and 2 bases from J, the gap between germline ends came to 14 bases. The germline V gene has CDR1 MNHEY and CDR2 SMNVEV (reference sequence). This CDR3 spans 15 amino acids. The DNA of the CDR3 is TGTGCCAGCAGTCCCCGCGGAGGGCCCACAGATACGCAGTATTTT. The encoded protein is CASSPRGGPTDTQYF.

V gene TRBV7-9 combines with J gene TRBJ2-7; D is possibly TRBD1 (6 bases). The CDR3 sequence is 15 residues long. CDR1 is SEHNR, CDR2 FQNEAQ, per germline (reference sequence). Trimming removed 5 bases at V and 3 bases at J, with 17 bases between. The CDR3 loop reads CASSHYTGHHYEQYF. Here the CDR3 DNA reads TGTGCCAGCAGCCACTACACGGGACACCACTACGAGCAGTACTTC.

A few counts support this clonotype. The chain joins TRBV12-3 or TRBV12-4 to TRBJ2-7, with D perhaps TRBD2 (5 bases). The ends were cut back, 6 bases at V and 5 bases at J, with 14 bases in the middle. The CDR3 has 13 residues. CDR3 loop: CASSPEGVHEQYF. The CDR3, as DNA: TGTGCCAGCAGCCCTGAGGGCGTCCACGAGCAGTACTTC.

The rearrangement joins TRBV19 to TRBJ2-2; no firm D call. CDR3 size: 15 residues. Trimming pared 1 base from V and 0 bases from J, leaving 6 bases between. Germline V CDR1 and CDR2: LNHDA, SQIVND (reference sequence). Written as DNA, the CDR3 is TGTGCCAGTAGTATAGGCAGCACGAACACCGGGGAGCTGTTTTTT. Its protein is CASSIGSTNTGELFF.

The chain uses TRBV9 and TRBJ2-2, with D uncertain. Germline V gene lookup returns CDR1 SGDLS and CDR2 YYNGEE. The CDR3 loop spans 11 amino acids. Trimming removed 4 bases from V and 5 bases from J, with 3 bases in between. The CDR3 sequence is CASSKTGELFF. The CDR3, as DNA: TGTGCCAGCAGCAAAACCGGGGAGCTGTTTTTT.

This clonotype was observed a few times. The gene calls are TRBV25-1 and TRBJ2-6; weak D call: TRBD2 (6 bases). This CDR3 comprises 18 residues. CDR1 is MGHDK, CDR2 SYGVNS, per germline. V shed 1 base and J shed 2 bases, with 15 bases lying between them. DNA of the CDR3: TGTGCCAGCAGTGAATTTGATGTGGGGGGAACTGGGGCCAACGTCCTGACTTTC. Translation: CASSEFDVGGTGANVLTF.

Comment on this clonotype: At one of its ends the junction is not consistent with the germline gene, which may arise from a read error. This rearrangement joins TRBV6-6 to TRBJ2-2; possibly TRBD2 for D (5 bases). Germline assignment: CDR1 MNHNY and CDR2 SVGAGI (reference sequence). The CDR3 is made up of 14 amino acids. This CDR3 reads CASSYSGDTGELFF. Here the CDR3 DNA reads TGTGCAAGCAGTTACTCCGGGGACACCGGGGAGCTGTTTTTT.